The entry below describes one T cell receptor (beta chain). This entry is derived from a study of T cell changes during pregnancy in multiple sclerosis. Libraries were prepared by immunoSEQ multiplex PCR; TCRdb keeps only in-frame clonotypes and omits some of them. Of 70,000 to 90,000 clones in the sample, 90% to 95% were seen once. The CDR3 has 17 amino acids. Germline CDR1 is LNHNV and CDR2 is YYDKDF (reference sequence). With V trimmed by 0 bases and J by 1 base, 8 bases remained unmatched. This sample comprised peripheral blood, obtained in the first trimester of pregnancy. The origin of this receptor is a female donor with multiple sclerosis, enrolled in a pregnancy study. V is TRBV15 and J is TRBJ1-1; 7 nucleotides line up with TRBD1. The CDR3 DNA reads as TGTGCCACCAGCAGAGATGTAAGAACAGGGGAGAACACTGAAGCTTTCTTT. Protein sequence: CATSRDVRTGENTEAFF.